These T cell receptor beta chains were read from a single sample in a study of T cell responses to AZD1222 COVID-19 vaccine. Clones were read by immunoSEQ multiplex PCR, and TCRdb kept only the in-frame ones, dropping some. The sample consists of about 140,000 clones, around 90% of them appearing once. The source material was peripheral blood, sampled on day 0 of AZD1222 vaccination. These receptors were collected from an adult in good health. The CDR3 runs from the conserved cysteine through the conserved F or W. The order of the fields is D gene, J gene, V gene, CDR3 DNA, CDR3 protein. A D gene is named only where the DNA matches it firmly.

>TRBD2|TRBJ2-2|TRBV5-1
TGCGCCAGCAGCTCAGCGGGAGGGCCGGGCACCGGGGAGCTGTTTTTT
CASSSAGGPGTGELFF
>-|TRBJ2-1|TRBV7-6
TGTGCCAGCAGCTTATTAGCGGAGGGTAGGGGCTCCTACAATGAGCAGTTCTTC
CASSLLAEGRGSYNEQFF
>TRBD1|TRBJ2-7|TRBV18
TGTGCCAGCTCACCTTCAGGACAGGGTCTCCCGCAGTACTTC
CASSPSGQGLPQYF
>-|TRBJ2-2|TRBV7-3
TGTGCCAGCAGCTTAACATCAGGGGCCAGGTCCACCGGGGAGCTGTTTTTT
CASSLTSGARSTGELFF
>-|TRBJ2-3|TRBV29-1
TGCAGCGTTGAAGATTGGGAGGGCACAGATACGCAGTATTTT
CSVEDWEGTDTQYF
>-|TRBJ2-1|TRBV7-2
TGTGCCAGCAGCTTAGCGTTCCCCTCCTACAATGAGCAGTTCTTC
CASSLAFPSYNEQFF
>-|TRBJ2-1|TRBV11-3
TGTGCCAGCAGCCCGGGGTGGTCCTACAATGAGCAGTTCTTC
CASSPGWSYNEQFF
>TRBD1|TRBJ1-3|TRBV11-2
TGTGCCAGCAGCCCCCCCGGGACAGGGGCTGGAAACACCATATATTTT
CASSPPGTGAGNTIYF
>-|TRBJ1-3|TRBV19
TGTGCCACCTTGAGCTCTGGAAACACCATATATTTT
CATLSSGNTIYF
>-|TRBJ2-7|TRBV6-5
TGTGCCAGCAGACAGCCCGCGGCCCCCTACGAGCAGTACTTC
CASRQPAAPYEQYF
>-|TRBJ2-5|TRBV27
TGTGCCAGCAGTTTACACCAAGAGACCCAGTACTTC
CASSLHQETQYF
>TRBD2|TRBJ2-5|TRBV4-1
TGCGCCAGCAGCCGAGTGTTGCGACTAGCGGGAGAAGAGACCCAGTACTTC
CASSRVLRLAGEETQYF
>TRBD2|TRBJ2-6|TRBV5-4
TGTGCCAGCAGCCCGGGGGGGGACTACCTCTCTGGGGCCAACGTCCTGACTTTC
CASSPGGDYLSGANVLTF
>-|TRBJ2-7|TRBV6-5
TGTGCCAGCAGTTACGGGCAGGAATACGAGCAGTACTTC
CASSYGQEYEQYF
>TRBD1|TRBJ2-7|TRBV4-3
TGCGCCAGCAGCCAAGATACAGGGGTGATTTACGAGCAGTACTTC
CASSQDTGVIYEQYF
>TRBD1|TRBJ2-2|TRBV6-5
TGTGCCAGCACCCGACAGGGGGCAAGCACCGGGGAGCTGTTTTTT
CASTRQGASTGELFF
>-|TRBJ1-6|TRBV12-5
TGTGCTAGTGGTACTGTCCCGGGGACTCCCCTCCACTTT
CASGTVPGTPLHF
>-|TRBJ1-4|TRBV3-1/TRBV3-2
TGTGCCAGCAGCCAAGAGGGACCCAATGAAAAACTGTTTTTT
CASSQEGPNEKLFF
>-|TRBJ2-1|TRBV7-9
TGTGCCAGCTGGGGGAGCTCCTACAATGAGCAGTTCTTC
CASWGSSYNEQFF
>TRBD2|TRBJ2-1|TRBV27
TGTGCCAGCAGTTCACCAGCGGGAGTGGCCTACAATGAGCAGTTCTTC
CASSSPAGVAYNEQFF
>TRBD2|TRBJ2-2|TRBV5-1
TGCGCCAGCAGCTTGGTTCTGGCGGGAGCCTTGGCCGGGGAGCTGTTTTTT
CASSLVLAGALAGELFF
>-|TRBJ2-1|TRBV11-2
TGTGCCAGCAGCCCCGCTGATATGAATGAGCAGTTCTTC
CASSPADMNEQFF
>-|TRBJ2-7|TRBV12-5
TGTGCTAGTGGTTTGGCAGGCAGGGGTCTAACTCCACCCTACGAGCAGTACTTC
CASGLAGRGLTPPYEQYF
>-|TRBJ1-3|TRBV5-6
TGTGCCAGCAGAGGGGATTCTGGAAACACCATATATTTT
CASRGDSGNTIYF